The present T cell receptor beta chain was sequenced within a study of CD8 T cells in Susac syndrome. Study-wide results and limits: The authors acknowledged that their TCR sequencing and HLA analysis involved a relatively small number of individuals.

Remarks on this clonotype: Its antigen remains unknown.

CD8+ and CD4+ T cells from blood underwent TCR beta sequencing. Controls were age- and sex-matched healthy donors. This CDR3 has 14 residues. The germline V gene has CDR1 SGDLS and CDR2 YYNGEE. Trimming removed 0 bases at V and 4 bases at J, with 10 bases between. RNA totalling about 0.5 to 1 ug underwent reverse transcription with random hexamers. Each CDR3 protein is one row after TCRdb ran MiXCR on the immunoSEQ multiplex PCR reads. The sample records 160,000 or so distinct CDR3 sequences, around 93% being singletons. The sequence was collected from a human donor in good health. Sequencing input: CD4+ T cells from PBMCs. The chain uses TRBV9 and TRBJ1-2, with D perhaps matching TRBD1 (6 bases). CDR3: CASSVATGPYGYTF. The CDR3 DNA sequence: TGTGCCAGCAGCGTAGCTACAGGGCCCTATGGCTACACCTTC. The full variable domain, in which reference TRBV9 and TRBJ1-2 provide the parts outside the CDR3, is DSGVTQTPKHLITATGQRVTLRCSPRSGDLSVYWYQQSLDQGLQFLIQYYNGEERAKGNILERFSAQQFPDLHSELNLSSLELGDSALYFCASSVATGPYGYTFGSGTRLTVV.